Listed below are T cell receptor beta chains from one sample, sequenced in a study of shared clonotypes between healthy human individuals. The repertoire was sequenced with immunoSEQ multiplex PCR; TCRdb's copy has only in-frame clones and lacks some. The table records 1.5 million to 1.9 million clones, 98% of them present only once. The source material was naive CD4+ T cells sorted from blood. These receptors came from a man younger than 40 in good health. Each CDR3 is given without its conserved first and last residue.

v_call,j_call,cdr3_aa
TRBV28,TRBJ1-5,ASSRDSNQPQH
TRBV29-1,TRBJ2-1,SGILAGLYNEQF
TRBV15,TRBJ2-5,ATSRDRLAGVGEETQY
TRBV29-1,TRBJ1-1,SARVSAEAF
TRBV5-1,TRBJ2-3,ASSLTVFRTDTQY
TRBV7-2,TRBJ2-7,ASSRPFYEQY
TRBV7-3,TRBJ2-1,ASSQPASGSSYNEQF
TRBV9,TRBJ2-2,ASSRAGGGTGELF
TRBV9,TRBJ2-1,ASSGGRGPLYNEQF
TRBV7-2,TRBJ2-5,ASSLATGRQETQY
TRBV18,TRBJ2-2,ASSLTGTSFAGELF
TRBV4-2,TRBJ2-5,ASSQSQTGGRETQY
TRBV19,TRBJ2-7,ASSTSGLINEQY
TRBV7-9,TRBJ2-1,ASSLALLRGRTYNEQF
TRBV7-2,TRBJ2-7,ASSRTESYEQY
TRBV18,TRBJ2-7,ASSPPGSGRIYEQY
TRBV5-4,TRBJ1-1,ASSASTGNTEAF
TRBV9,TRBJ2-2,ASSVLQTVGFNTGELF
TRBV19,TRBJ2-4,ASRLGTGGPGASTKNIQY
TRBV11-3,TRBJ2-7,ASSIDRGYEQY
TRBV5-1,TRBJ1-5,ASSLTGGDQPQH
TRBV5-1,TRBJ2-5,ASSFGGGETQY
TRBV19,TRBJ2-1,ASSIDSGRASYNEQF
TRBV11-2,TRBJ2-7,ASSTPTSGRYEQY
TRBV28,TRBJ2-7,ASSLLAQQGQY
TRBV10-3,TRBJ2-1,AIKDGEQF
TRBV4-1,TRBJ2-3,ASGTTVPTDTQY
TRBV2,TRBJ1-5,ASAPRWGGDQPQH
TRBV9,TRBJ2-5,ASSPRTEQETQY
TRBV30,TRBJ2-1,AWVTDNNEQF
TRBV11-2,TRBJ1-4,ASSFPGSVILGTNEKLF
TRBV5-1,TRBJ2-7,ASSLGRTGDRY
TRBV7-9,TRBJ1-2,ASSVMSRDTNGYT
TRBV7-9,TRBJ2-2,ASSHLGLTGELF
TRBV5-1,TRBJ2-7,ASSLGWGSLLIAYEQY
TRBV10-3,TRBJ2-3,AISGGTSTDTQY
TRBV28,TRBJ2-2,ATLSDTGELF
TRBV7-9,TRBJ1-4,ASSQESRGLLGNEKLF
TRBV27,TRBJ2-2,ASSLGVYTGELF
TRBV7-2,TRBJ2-7,ASSLELAWSSEQY
TRBV5-6,TRBJ2-1,ASSLSNEQF
TRBV11-3,TRBJ2-3,ASSPRGQGQDTQY
TRBV5-6,TRBJ2-5,ASSGAETQY
TRBV7-2,TRBJ2-7,ASSLTTGASAYEQY